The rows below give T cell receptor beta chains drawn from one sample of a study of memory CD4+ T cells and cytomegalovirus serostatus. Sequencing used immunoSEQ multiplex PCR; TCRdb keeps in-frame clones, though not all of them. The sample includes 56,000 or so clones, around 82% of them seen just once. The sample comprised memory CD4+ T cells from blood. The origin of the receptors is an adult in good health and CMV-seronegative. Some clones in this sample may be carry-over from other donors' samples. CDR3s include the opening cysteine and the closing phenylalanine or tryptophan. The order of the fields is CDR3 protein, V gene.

CDR3 protein: CATADLEGEKLFF
V gene: TRBV25-1

CDR3 protein: CAWSVGSRGQPQHF
V gene: TRBV30

CDR3 protein: CASSFLIRTDQPQHF
V gene: TRBV28

CDR3 protein: CASEGLGGNTEAFF
V gene: TRBV6-5

CDR3 protein: CAIMTQGGNTIYF
V gene: TRBV10-3

CDR3 protein: CASSVDNSNQPQHF
V gene: TRBV4-3

CDR3 protein: CASSLERTYNEQFF
V gene: TRBV5-1

CDR3 protein: CASSVGPRAETQYF
V gene: TRBV9

CDR3 protein: CASSPINRIRGGGSYEQYF
V gene: TRBV11-2

CDR3 protein: CASSYSQGFFEQYF
V gene: TRBV6-5

CDR3 protein: CASSPWAAGTYEQYF
V gene: TRBV7-2

CDR3 protein: CAISEKRDRDQPQHF
V gene: TRBV10-3

CDR3 protein: CASSFHWGGGAKNEQFF
V gene: TRBV5-1

CDR3 protein: CASSVGVGDSRLDEQFF
V gene: TRBV9

CDR3 protein: CATAFTRTGDNEQFF
V gene: TRBV6-6

CDR3 protein: CAWSPGQAKYF
V gene: TRBV30

CDR3 protein: CASSPPWGANVLTF
V gene: TRBV5-1

CDR3 protein: CATHGTDDTEAFF
V gene: TRBV6-5

CDR3 protein: CSGGLAGGPGGTDTQYF
V gene: TRBV29-1

CDR3 protein: CASSDQGADTQYF
V gene: TRBV6-4

CDR3 protein: CASSWNRATDTQYF
V gene: TRBV13

CDR3 protein: CASSQSSVNTGELFF
V gene: TRBV4-2

CDR3 protein: CAISNIAERYEQYF
V gene: TRBV10-3

CDR3 protein: CASQAGAGGEQFF
V gene: TRBV7-9